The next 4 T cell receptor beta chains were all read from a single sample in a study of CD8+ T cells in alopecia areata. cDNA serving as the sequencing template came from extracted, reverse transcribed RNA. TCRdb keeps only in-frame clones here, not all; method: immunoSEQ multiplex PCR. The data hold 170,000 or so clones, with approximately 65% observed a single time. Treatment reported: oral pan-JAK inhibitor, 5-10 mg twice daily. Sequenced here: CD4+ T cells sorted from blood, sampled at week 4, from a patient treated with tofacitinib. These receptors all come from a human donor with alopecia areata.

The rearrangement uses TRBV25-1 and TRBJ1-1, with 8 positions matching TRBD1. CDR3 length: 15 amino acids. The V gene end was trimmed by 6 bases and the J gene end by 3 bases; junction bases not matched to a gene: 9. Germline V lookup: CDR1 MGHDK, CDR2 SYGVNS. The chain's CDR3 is CASSPMDRAHTEAFF. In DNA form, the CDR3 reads TGTGCCAGCAGCCCAATGGACAGGGCGCACACTGAAGCTTTCTTT.

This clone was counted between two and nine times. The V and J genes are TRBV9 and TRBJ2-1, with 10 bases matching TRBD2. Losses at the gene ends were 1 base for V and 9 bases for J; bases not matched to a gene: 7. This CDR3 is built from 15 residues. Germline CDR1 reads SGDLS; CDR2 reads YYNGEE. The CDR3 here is CASSVSSGGLSEQFF. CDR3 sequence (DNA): TGTGCCAGCAGCGTAAGTAGCGGGGGGCTCAGTGAGCAGTTCTTC.

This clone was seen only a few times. Here the CDR3 reads CTSGGGETQYF. The CDR3 DNA sequence: TGCACCTCGGGGGGAGGAGAGACCCAGTACTTC. This chain uses TRBV29-1 with TRBJ2-5; 7 positions agree with TRBD2. Germline CDR1 is SQVTM and CDR2 is ANQGSEA. The CDR3 is made up of 11 amino acids.

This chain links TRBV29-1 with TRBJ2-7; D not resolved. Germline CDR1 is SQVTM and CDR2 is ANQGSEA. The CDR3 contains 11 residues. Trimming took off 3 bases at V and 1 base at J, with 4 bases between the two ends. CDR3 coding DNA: TGCAGCGTTGACATTTCCTACGAGCAGTACTTC. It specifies CSVDISYEQYF.